The T cell receptor beta chain described here comes from a study of human T cells and chemical hapten exposure. Whole-study results and caveats: PT1 expanded TCR counts and patch test score were linked, and their correlation was positive.

Time point of the sample: patch test 1, 2 weeks after DPC sensitization. Indicated treatment: therapeutic diphenylcyclopropenone sensitization with weekly scalp DPC. Germline V gene lookup returns CDR1 SQVTM and CDR2 ANQGSEA. The CDR3 is 11 residues long. Trimming took off 4 bases at V and 6 bases at J, with 6 bases between the two ends. TCRdb independently ran MiXCR on the RACE reads; one entry per CDR3 protein. Altogether a few hundred thousand distinct CDR3 sequences are present, 4.8% being singletons, with the ten largest covering under 3%. In this sample, this clonotype turned up many times. Its antigen is currently unknown.

The starting material was whole blood, obtained in connection with sensitization to the hapten diphenylcyclopropenone (DPC). The clonotype comes from a woman in her 50s with alopecia areata. Some clones in this sample may be carry-over from other donors' samples. The genes are TRBV29-1 and TRBJ2-2; D is possibly TRBD2 (5 bases). As DNA, the CDR3 is TGCAGCGTTGCCGGGGCCGGGGAGCTGTTTTTT. It codes for CSVAGAGELFF.